This T cell receptor beta chain was recorded in a study of T cell responses to AZD1222 COVID-19 vaccine. The method was immunoSEQ multiplex PCR; TCRdb's version includes in-frame clones alone and lacks a portion of them. The table has about 140,000 clones, roughly 90% seen once; the top ten hold around 3%. The V gene lost 5 bases and the J gene lost 6 bases, with 17 bases spanning the gap. This CDR3 has 15 amino acids. Germline V gene sequence: CDR1 SNHLY, CDR2 FYNNEI. The rearrangement joins TRBV2 to TRBJ2-1, with D possibly TRBD2 on 6 matching bases. This sequence was found in an adult in good health. The source material was peripheral blood, sampled on day 0 of AZD1222 vaccination. The CDR3 sequence is CASSTGTRPFNEQFF. For the CDR3, the DNA is TGTGCCAGCAGTACCGGGACTCGTCCTTTCAATGAGCAGTTCTTC.